Listed below are T cell receptor beta chains from one sample, sequenced in a study of blood T cell repertoires in COVID-19. TCRdb's table, derived via immunoSEQ multiplex PCR, lists solely in-frame clones and lacks some. This table holds about 330,000 clones, about 88% found once. What was sequenced was PBMCs or T cells enriched from blood (not recorded which). Every receptor here comes from a woman aged 25 to 39 who had recovered from COVID-19. The CDR3 runs from the conserved cysteine through the conserved F or W. The D gene is left open where the match is weak. Only some rows state a clone size, as once, few, many or a class for expanded clones.

TRBJ1-6	NA	TRBV30	few	CAWSGQAINNSPLHF	TGTGCCTGGAGTGGGCAGGCTATCAATAATTCACCCCTCCACTTT
TRBJ1-1	NA	TRBV28	NA	CASSWEGTEAFF	TGTGCCAGCAGCTGGGAGGGGACTGAAGCTTTCTTT
TRBJ2-5	NA	TRBV3-1/TRBV3-2	NA	CASSRPGLQETQYF	TGTGCCAGCAGCCGTCCGGGACTCCAAGAGACCCAGTACTTC
TRBJ2-1	NA	TRBV7-9	NA	CASSLASRTFEQFF	TGTGCCAGCAGCTTAGCGTCCCGGACATTTGAGCAGTTCTTC
TRBJ2-2	NA	TRBV6-5	NA	CASRLQGDTGELFF	TGTGCCAGCAGGCTACAGGGAGATACCGGGGAGCTGTTTTTT
TRBJ1-1	TRBD1	TRBV19	NA	CASSAMARQGTEAFF	TGTGCCAGTAGTGCGATGGCGAGACAGGGCACTGAAGCTTTCTTT
TRBJ1-1	NA	TRBV10-2	NA	CASSESGGPEAFF	TGCGCCAGCAGTGAGTCGGGTGGGCCTGAAGCTTTCTTT
TRBJ1-6	NA	TRBV9	NA	CASSTLGRESLHF	TGTGCCAGCAGCACCCTTGGACGGGAAAGCCTCCACTTT
TRBJ2-7	TRBD1	TRBV5-1	NA	CASRPLTGDVTYEQYF	TGCGCCAGCAGACCGCTAACAGGGGATGTAACCTACGAGCAGTACTTC
TRBJ1-5	TRBD1	TRBV6-1	NA	CASSEDRGFSNQPQHF	TGTGCCAGCAGTGAAGACAGGGGATTTAGCAATCAGCCCCAGCATTTT
TRBJ2-2	TRBD2	TRBV10-3	NA	CAIGPSGGTGELFF	TGTGCCATCGGGCCTAGCGGGGGCACCGGGGAGCTGTTTTTT
TRBJ1-3	NA	TRBV6-5	NA	CASSYSRTNSGNTIYF	TGTGCCAGCAGTTACTCGCGGACTAACTCTGGAAACACCATATATTTT
TRBJ1-5	NA	TRBV6-5	once	CASRGADQPQHF	TGTGCCAGCAGAGGGGCGGATCAGCCCCAGCATTTT
TRBJ1-2	TRBD1	TRBV15	NA	CATSTKGQGAITYGYTF	TGTGCCACCAGCACCAAAGGACAGGGGGCTATTACCTATGGCTACACCTTC
TRBJ2-3	NA	TRBV19	once	CASSPVAATDTQYF	TGTGCCAGTAGTCCGGTTGCAGCGACAGATACGCAGTATTTT
TRBJ2-2	NA	TRBV13	NA	CASSLNTGELFF	TGTGCCAGCAGCCTGAACACCGGGGAGCTGTTTTTT
TRBJ2-1	TRBD1	TRBV6-5	NA	CASSSRDRGQDEQFF	TGTGCCAGCTCCTCCCGGGACAGGGGGCAGGATGAGCAGTTCTTC
TRBJ1-2	TRBD1	TRBV5-5	NA	CASSRQTGDYGYTF	TGTGCCAGCAGCCGGCAGACAGGGGACTATGGCTACACCTTC
TRBJ1-2	NA	TRBV6-5	NA	CASRASSYGYTF	TGTGCCAGCAGAGCCTCAAGCTATGGCTACACCTTC
TRBJ1-2	NA	TRBV9	once	CASSVGQHYGYTF	TGTGCCAGCAGCGTAGGACAGCACTATGGCTACACCTTC
TRBJ2-1	TRBD2	TRBV5-1	once	CASSLGLAGSSYNEQFF	TGCGCCAGCAGCTTGGGGCTAGCGGGGAGCTCCTACAATGAGCAGTTCTTC
TRBJ2-2	TRBD2	TRBV24-1	NA	CATSDLRGLAGGPSGGELFF	TGTGCCACCAGTGATTTGCGCGGACTAGCGGGGGGGCCTTCGGGCGGGGAGCTGTTTTTT
TRBJ1-5	TRBD1	TRBV15	NA	CATSRDRGQHRPQHF	TGTGCCACCAGCAGAGACAGGGGGCAGCATCGACCCCAGCATTTT
TRBJ2-7	NA	TRBV6-5	once	CASSYSSSGYYEQYF	TGTGCCAGCAGTTACTCGAGTTCAGGGTACTACGAGCAGTACTTC
TRBJ1-2	NA	TRBV7-9	NA	CASSLGGYDGYTF	TGTGCCAGCAGCTTGGGGGGATACGATGGCTACACCTTC
TRBJ2-7	NA	TRBV5-6	NA	CASSLQQVSREQYF	TGTGCCAGCAGCTTGCAGCAGGTTTCAAGAGAGCAGTACTTC
TRBJ2-7	TRBD2	TRBV10-3	NA	CAISGTSESYEQYF	TGTGCCATCAGTGGGACTAGCGAGTCCTACGAGCAGTACTTC
TRBJ1-1	TRBD1	TRBV6-5	once	CASSYAAGTANTEAFF	TGTGCCAGCAGTTACGCAGCCGGGACAGCTAACACTGAAGCTTTCTTT
TRBJ2-5	NA	TRBV2	NA	CASSGYKETQYF	TGTGCCAGCAGCGGGTATAAAGAGACCCAGTACTTC
TRBJ2-2	NA	TRBV19	NA	CASSMVEMSTGELFF	TGTGCCAGTAGTATGGTAGAGATGAGCACCGGGGAGCTGTTTTTT
TRBJ1-6	NA	TRBV19	few	CASSITTGSSPLHF	TGTGCCAGTAGTATTACTACGGGTAGTTCACCCCTCCACTTT
TRBJ1-1	TRBD1	TRBV5-5	NA	CASSQRTGEAFF	TGTGCCAGCAGCCAACGGACAGGGGAAGCTTTCTTT
TRBJ2-5	TRBD1	TRBV4-3	NA	CASSQDSGQGVSETQYF	TGCGCCAGCAGCCAAGATTCAGGACAGGGAGTATCAGAGACCCAGTACTTC
TRBJ1-1	TRBD1	TRBV4-1	few	CASTSRTGGEAFF	TGCGCCAGCACCTCGAGGACAGGGGGTGAAGCTTTCTTT
TRBJ1-4	NA	TRBV5-6	NA	CASSQDSRNEKLFF	TGTGCCAGCAGCCAGGACAGCCGAAATGAAAAACTGTTTTTT
TRBJ2-5	TRBD1	TRBV18	NA	CASSLVTGVGETQYF	TGTGCCAGCTCACTTGTGACAGGGGTCGGAGAGACCCAGTACTTC
TRBJ2-1	TRBD1	TRBV14	NA	CASSHAQWRDREGNEQFF	TGTGCCAGCAGCCACGCGCAGTGGAGGGACAGGGAAGGAAATGAGCAGTTCTTC
TRBJ1-4	NA	TRBV2	NA	CASRGSATNEKLFF	TGTGCCAGCAGGGGGAGTGCAACTAATGAAAAACTGTTTTTT
TRBJ2-1	TRBD2	TRBV3-1/TRBV3-2	few	CASSPGTSGGAIDEQFF	TGTGCCAGCAGCCCTGGGACTAGCGGGGGGGCAATCGATGAGCAGTTCTTC
TRBJ2-2	NA	TRBV4-1	NA	CASSQVLVLPGELFF	TGCGCCAGCAGCCAAGTTTTAGTCCTCCCCGGGGAGCTGTTTTTT